This record looks at one TCR beta chain sequence and its context. Its cognate antigen has yet to be identified. The sample holds no much larger clone one base away, and base qualities are not on file. V is reduced by 9 bases and J by 4 bases, leaving a spacing of 9 bases between them. The CDR3 runs 11 amino acids, cysteine and phenylalanine included. Only the CDR3 portion is preserved as DNA: 33 bases, with reading frame beginning at the first base. Based on the germline V gene (reference sequence), the CDR1 and CDR2 sequences are LNHDA and SQIVND. The data derive from a study of blood T cell repertoires in COVID-19 (dated by TCRdb to 2018 to 2020). Some background on the complete study: Collaborator samples came from the United States, Italy and Spain and covered acute and convalescent phases of COVID-19. The material from the prospective study consisted of cDNA or gDNA derived from T cells, B-cell-depleted T cells, or PBMCs. Deeply sampled blood TCRbeta repertoires from subjects exposed to, actively infected with, or recovered from COVID-19 were included in the dataset. A freely available public database, intended as a resource for researchers studying the immune response to SARS-CoV-2, is where the repertoires were released. Samples came from the ongoing ImmuneRACE study (first 160 participants) plus 1,254 subjects from 6 global collaborators. Nearly every sample came with metadata listing a de-identified subject ID, COVID-19 status, age in years and sex. HLA class I and class II types, where available, came from metadata supplied by the sample provider rather than from assay-based typing. The paper as a whole reports these results and caveats: Clinical and demographic metadata were provided uncurated, with the amount varying by source and participant.

The collaborating institutions used their own protocols to collect whole blood in K2EDTA tubes. Collaborator samples were shipped for TCRbeta analysis as frozen whole blood, isolated PBMCs, or DNA extracted from either sample type. The immunoSEQ Assay, a bias-controlled multiplex PCR, was used to amplify TCRbeta CDR3 regions from genomic DNA. In the source study's methods: Nucleated cell counts per sample were estimated from amplification of reference gene primers within the assay. Sequence reads were collapsed and filtered to measure the absolute abundance of every unique TCRbeta CDR3 rearrangement. For each sample, productive Simpson clonality was calculated by taking the square root of Simpson's diversity index across productive rearrangements. Here the immuneACCESS table is served through TCRdb, limited to in-frame sequences with V and J called. Missing clones are a known gap in these copies; in checked studies unresolved V genes cover under half, and the rest lacks a known reason. V, J and clone size are those of that table, while D and trimming were read from the DNA. Recorded for this sample are some 400,000 clones; 85% to 90% of them occurred a single time. Around 7% of the sample comes from the top ten.

This TCR was sampled from a man between 18 and 29 years old with active or convalescent COVID-19. Sequencing was done on a sample of peripheral blood. The chain is made from TRBV19 and TRBJ1-2, and the D gene may be TRBD1, 5 bases matching. The CDR3 region reads CASHGAYGYTF. The DNA sequence is TGTGCCAGCCATGGGGCCTATGGCTACACCTTC.